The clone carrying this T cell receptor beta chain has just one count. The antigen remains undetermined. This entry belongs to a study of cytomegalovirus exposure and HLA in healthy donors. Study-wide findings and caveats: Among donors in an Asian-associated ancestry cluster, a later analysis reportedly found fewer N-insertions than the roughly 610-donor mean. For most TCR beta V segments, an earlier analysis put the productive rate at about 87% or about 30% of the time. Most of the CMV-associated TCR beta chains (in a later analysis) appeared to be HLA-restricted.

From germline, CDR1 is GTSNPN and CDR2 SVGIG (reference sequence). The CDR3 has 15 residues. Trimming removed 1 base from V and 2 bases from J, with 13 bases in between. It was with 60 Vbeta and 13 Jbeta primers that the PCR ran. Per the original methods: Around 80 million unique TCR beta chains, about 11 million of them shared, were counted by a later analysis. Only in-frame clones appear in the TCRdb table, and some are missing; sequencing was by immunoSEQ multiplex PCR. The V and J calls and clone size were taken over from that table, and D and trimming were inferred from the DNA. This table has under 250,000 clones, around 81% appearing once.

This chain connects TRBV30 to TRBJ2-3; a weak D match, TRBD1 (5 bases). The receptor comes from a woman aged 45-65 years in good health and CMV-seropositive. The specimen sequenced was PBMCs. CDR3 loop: CAWSGQRLITDTQYF. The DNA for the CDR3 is TGTGCCTGGAGTGGACAGCGTCTTATCACAGATACGCAGTATTTT. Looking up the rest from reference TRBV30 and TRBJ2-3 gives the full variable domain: SQTIHQWPATLVQPVGSPLSLECTVEGTSNPNLYWYRQAAGRGLQLLFYSVGIGQISSEVPQNLSASRPQDRQFILSSKKLLLSDSGFYLCAWSGQRLITDTQYFGPGTRLTVL.